Given below is one T cell receptor (beta chain) in context. Its antigen is unknown. No per-base quality is available; no much larger clone lies one base away. The immunoSEQ Assay, a bias-controlled multiplex PCR, was used to amplify TCRbeta CDR3 regions from genomic DNA. In the paper's pipeline: Within the assay, amplification of reference gene primers was used to estimate how many nucleated cells each sample contained. To quantify the absolute abundance of each unique TCRbeta CDR3 rearrangement, sequence reads were collapsed and filtered. For each sample, productive Simpson clonality was calculated as the square root of Simpson's diversity index over productive rearrangements. TCRdb took this table from immuneACCESS and kept in-frame rearrangements with V and J called. Such tables lack part of the clones; where checked against another copy, unresolved V genes explain under half of the gap, and the rest is unexplained. V and J calls and clone size are given by that table; D and trimming were obtained from the DNA. A total of 240,000 or so clones appear in this sample, around 88% of them only once. The ten largest make up approximately 9% of the sample.

These data originate in a study of blood T cell repertoires in COVID-19 (dated by TCRdb to about 2020). Turning to the overall study: Samples covering the acute and convalescent phases of COVID-19 were provided by collaborators in the United States, Italy and Spain. The material from the prospective study consisted of cDNA or gDNA derived from T cells, B-cell-depleted T cells, or PBMCs. The repertoires were made available in a free public database intended to serve as a resource for research on the immune response to SARS-CoV-2. The dataset comprised deeply sampled blood TCRbeta repertoires from subjects exposed to, actively infected with, or recovered from COVID-19. Where available, HLA class I and class II types were taken from metadata supplied by the sample provider and were not determined by assay-based typing. Samples were obtained from the ongoing ImmuneRACE study (first 160 participants) and from some 1,300 subjects provided by 6 global collaborators. A de-identified subject ID, COVID-19 status, age in years and sex were almost always included in the sample metadata. Here is what the overall study found, with its caveats: The amount of clinical and demographic metadata varied by source and participant and was provided uncurated.

Participants in the prospective study were enrolled through a virtual design, were aged about 18 to 89 years, and lived in roughly 25 United States geographic areas. Cohort assignment in the prospective study relied on participant-reported clinical history from a screening survey and a study questionnaire. ImmuneRACE Cohort 3 recovered participants were defined by two consecutive negative NP/OP PCR tests, healthcare professional clearance, or symptom resolution. In the prospective study, whole blood, serum and a nasopharyngeal or oropharyngeal swab were collected from each participant by mobile phlebotomists. Over an approximately 2-month period, participants in the prospective study had the option of providing additional blood draws and questionnaires. Before DNA extraction, prospective study blood samples were shipped either frozen or at room temperature. What was sequenced was PBMCs or T cells enriched from blood (not recorded which). This TCR came from a man in his forties who had recovered from COVID-19.

The DNA is as follows: TGTGCTAGTGGTTTGCGACTAGCGGGAGGGCCGTTCTCTGGGGCCAACGTCCTGACTTTC. This encodes CASGLRLAGGPFSGANVLTF. The chain uses TRBV12-5 and TRBJ2-6; 14 middle bases align to TRBD2. Ends trimmed: V by 2 bases, J by 0 bases; bases unmatched to a gene: 6. From the germline V gene, CDR1 is LGHNT and CDR2 is FRNRAP. Including cysteine and phenylalanine, the CDR3 has 20 amino acids. This entry keeps only the CDR3 DNA: 60 bases, framed from base 1.